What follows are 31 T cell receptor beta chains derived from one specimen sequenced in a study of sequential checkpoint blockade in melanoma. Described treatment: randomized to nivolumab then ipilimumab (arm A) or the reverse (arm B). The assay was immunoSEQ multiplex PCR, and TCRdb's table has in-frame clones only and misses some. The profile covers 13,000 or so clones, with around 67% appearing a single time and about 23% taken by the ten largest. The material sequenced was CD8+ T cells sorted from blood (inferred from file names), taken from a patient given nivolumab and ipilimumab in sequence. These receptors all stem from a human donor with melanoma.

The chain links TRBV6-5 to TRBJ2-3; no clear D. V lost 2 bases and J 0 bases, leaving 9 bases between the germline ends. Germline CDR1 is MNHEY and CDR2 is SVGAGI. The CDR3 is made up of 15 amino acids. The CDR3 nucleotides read TGTGCCAGCAGTTACCTTGCGGAAAGCACAGATACGCAGTATTTT. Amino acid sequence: CASSYLAESTDTQYF.

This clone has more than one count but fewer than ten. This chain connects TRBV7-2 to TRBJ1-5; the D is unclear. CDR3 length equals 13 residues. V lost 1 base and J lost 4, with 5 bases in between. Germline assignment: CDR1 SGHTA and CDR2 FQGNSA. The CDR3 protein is CASSLGRNQPQHF. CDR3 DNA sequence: TGTGCCAGCAGCTTAGGCAGAAATCAGCCCCAGCATTTT.

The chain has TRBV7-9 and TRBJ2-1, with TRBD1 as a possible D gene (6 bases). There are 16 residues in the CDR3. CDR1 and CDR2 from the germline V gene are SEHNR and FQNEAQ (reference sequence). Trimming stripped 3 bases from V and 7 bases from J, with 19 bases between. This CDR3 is CASSFKQGRDSNEQFF. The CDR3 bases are TGTGCCAGCAGCTTTAAACAGGGTAGGGATTCGAATGAGCAGTTCTTC. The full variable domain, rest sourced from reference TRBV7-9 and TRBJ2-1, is DTGVSQNPRHKITKRGQNVTFRCDPISEHNRLYWYRQTLGQGPEFLTYFQNEAQLEKSRLLSDRFSAERPKGSFSTLEIQRTEQGDSAMYLCASSFKQGRDSNEQFFGPGTRLTVL.

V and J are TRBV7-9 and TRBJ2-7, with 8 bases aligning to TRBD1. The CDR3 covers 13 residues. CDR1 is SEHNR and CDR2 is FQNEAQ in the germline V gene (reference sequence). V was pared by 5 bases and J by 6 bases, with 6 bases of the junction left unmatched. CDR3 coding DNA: TGTGCCAGCAGCAAGACAGGGGACGGCGAGCAGTACTTC. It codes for CASSKTGDGEQYF.

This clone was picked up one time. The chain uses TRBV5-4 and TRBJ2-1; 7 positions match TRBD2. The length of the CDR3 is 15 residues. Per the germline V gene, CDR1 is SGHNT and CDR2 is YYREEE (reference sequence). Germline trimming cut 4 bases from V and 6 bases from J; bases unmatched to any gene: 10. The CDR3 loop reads CASSPWRESPNEQFF. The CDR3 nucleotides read TGTGCCAGCAGCCCTTGGCGGGAGTCCCCCAATGAGCAGTTCTTC.

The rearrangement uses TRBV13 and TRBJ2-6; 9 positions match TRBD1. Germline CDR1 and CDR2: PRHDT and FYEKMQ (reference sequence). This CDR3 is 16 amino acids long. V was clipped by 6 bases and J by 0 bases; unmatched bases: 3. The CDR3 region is CASSETGGSGANVLTF. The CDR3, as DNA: TGTGCCAGCAGTGAGACAGGGGGCTCTGGGGCCAACGTCCTGACTTTC.

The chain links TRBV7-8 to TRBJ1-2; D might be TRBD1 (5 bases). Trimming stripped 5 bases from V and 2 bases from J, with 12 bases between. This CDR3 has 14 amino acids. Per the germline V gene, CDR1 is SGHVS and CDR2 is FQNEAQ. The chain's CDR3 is CASSPETVNYGYTF. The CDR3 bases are TGTGCCAGCAGCCCGGAGACAGTCAACTATGGCTACACCTTC. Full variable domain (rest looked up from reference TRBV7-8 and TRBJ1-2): GAGVSQSPRYKVAKRGQDVALRCDPISGHVSLFWYQQALGQGPEFLTYFQNEAQLDKSGLPSDRFFAERPEGSVSTLKIQRTQQEDSAVYLCASSPETVNYGYTFGSGTRLTVV.

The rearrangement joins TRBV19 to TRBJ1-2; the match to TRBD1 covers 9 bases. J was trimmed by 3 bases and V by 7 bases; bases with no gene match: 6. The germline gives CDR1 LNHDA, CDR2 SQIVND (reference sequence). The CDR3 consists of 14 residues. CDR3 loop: CASTMTGGDYGYTF. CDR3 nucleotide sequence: TGTGCCAGTACGATGACAGGGGGGGACTATGGCTACACCTTC. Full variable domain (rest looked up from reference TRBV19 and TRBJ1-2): DGGITQSPKYLFRKEGQNVTLSCEQNLNHDAMYWYRQDPGQGLRLIYYSQIVNDFQKGDIAEGYSVSREKKESFPLTVTSAQKNPTAFYLCASTMTGGDYGYTFGSGTRLTVV.

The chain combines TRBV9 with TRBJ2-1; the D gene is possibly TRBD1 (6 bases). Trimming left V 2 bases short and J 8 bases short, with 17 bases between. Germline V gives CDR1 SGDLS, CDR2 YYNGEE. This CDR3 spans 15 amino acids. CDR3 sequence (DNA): TGTGCCAGCAGCGTCACCGGGACACCCCTTGATGAGCAGTTCTTC. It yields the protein CASSVTGTPLDEQFF.

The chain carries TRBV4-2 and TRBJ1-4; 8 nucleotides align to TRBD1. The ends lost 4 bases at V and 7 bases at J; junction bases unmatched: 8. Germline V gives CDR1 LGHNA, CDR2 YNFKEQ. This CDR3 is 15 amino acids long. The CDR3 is CASSLLPGQGEKLFF. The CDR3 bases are TGTGCCAGCAGCCTGCTACCCGGACAGGGTGAAAAACTGTTTTTT.

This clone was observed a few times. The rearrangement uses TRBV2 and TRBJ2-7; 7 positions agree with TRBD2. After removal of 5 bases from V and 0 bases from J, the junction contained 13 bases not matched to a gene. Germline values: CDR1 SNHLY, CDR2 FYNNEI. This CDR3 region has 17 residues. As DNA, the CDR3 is TGTGCCAGCAGTTACCGACTAGCCTCGCTCCTCTCCTACGAGCAGTACTTC. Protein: CASSYRLASLLSYEQYF.

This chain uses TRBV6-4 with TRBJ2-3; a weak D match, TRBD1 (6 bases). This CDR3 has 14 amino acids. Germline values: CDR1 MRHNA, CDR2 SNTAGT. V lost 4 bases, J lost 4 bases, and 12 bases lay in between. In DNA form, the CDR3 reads TGTGCCAGCAGTGCAGGGGTTGATGCAGATACGCAGTATTTT. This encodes CASSAGVDADTQYF.

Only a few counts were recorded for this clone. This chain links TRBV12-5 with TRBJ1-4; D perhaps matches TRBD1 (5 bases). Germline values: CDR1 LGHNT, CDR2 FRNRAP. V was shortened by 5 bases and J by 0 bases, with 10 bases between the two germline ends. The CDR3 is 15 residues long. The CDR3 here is CASGAGQATNEKLFF. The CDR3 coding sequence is TGTGCTAGTGGTGCAGGACAAGCAACTAATGAAAAACTGTTTTTT.

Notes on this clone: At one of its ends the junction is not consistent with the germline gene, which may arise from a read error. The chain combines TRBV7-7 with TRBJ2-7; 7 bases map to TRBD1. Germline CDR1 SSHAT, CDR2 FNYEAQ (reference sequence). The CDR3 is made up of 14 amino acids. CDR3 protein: CASSAGTESYEQYF. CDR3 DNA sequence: TGTGCTAGCAGCGCCGGGACAGAATCCTACGAGCAGTACTTC.

The CDR3 nucleotides are TGTGCCAGCAGTGAAGGGGACTCCTCTGGGGCCAACGTCCTGACTTTC. Its translation is CASSEGDSSGANVLTF. This chain connects TRBV6-4 to TRBJ2-6, with D possibly TRBD2 on 6 matching bases. The CDR3 sequence is 16 residues long. Germline lookup yields CDR1 MRHNA and CDR2 SNTAGT. Between the trimmed V and J ends, which lost 3 bases and 0 bases, there was a span of 9 bases.

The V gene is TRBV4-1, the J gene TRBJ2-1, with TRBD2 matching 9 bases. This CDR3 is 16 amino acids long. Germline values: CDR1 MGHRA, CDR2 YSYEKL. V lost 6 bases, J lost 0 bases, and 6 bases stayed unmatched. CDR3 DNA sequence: TGCGCCAGCAGAGTTGATAGCGGGAGCTCCTACAATGAGCAGTTCTTC. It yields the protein CASRVDSGSSYNEQFF.

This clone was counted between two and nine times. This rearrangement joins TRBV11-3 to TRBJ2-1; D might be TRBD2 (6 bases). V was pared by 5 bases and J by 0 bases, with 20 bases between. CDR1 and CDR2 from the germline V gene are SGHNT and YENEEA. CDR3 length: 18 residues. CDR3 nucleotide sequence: TGTGCCAGCAGCCCAGGGCGGGATACCATGAGCTCCTACAATGAGCAGTTCTTC. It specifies CASSPGRDTMSSYNEQFF.

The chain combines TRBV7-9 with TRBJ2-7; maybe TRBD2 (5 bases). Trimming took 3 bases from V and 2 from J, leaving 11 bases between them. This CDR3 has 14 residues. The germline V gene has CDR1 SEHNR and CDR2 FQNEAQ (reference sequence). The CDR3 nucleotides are TGTGCCAGCAGCTTCGAAGGGAGTACCTACGAGCAGTACTTC. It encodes CASSFEGSTYEQYF.

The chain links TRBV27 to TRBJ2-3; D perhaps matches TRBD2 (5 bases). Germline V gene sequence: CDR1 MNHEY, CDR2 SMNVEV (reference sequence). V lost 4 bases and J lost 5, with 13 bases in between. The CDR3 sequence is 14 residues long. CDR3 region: CASSWGRTQDTQYF. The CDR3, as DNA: TGTGCCAGCAGTTGGGGTCGGACTCAAGATACGCAGTATTTT.

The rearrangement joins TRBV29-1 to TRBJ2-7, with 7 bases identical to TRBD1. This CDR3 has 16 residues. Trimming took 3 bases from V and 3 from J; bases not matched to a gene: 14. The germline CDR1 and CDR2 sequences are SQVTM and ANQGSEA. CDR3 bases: TGCAGCGTTGAGGGCTCCTTAGAGGGACAGATCTACGAGCAGTACTTC. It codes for CSVEGSLEGQIYEQYF.

Written as DNA, the CDR3 is TGTGCCATCAGTGACACCACAGCCTACGAGCAGTACTTC. Amino acids: CAISDTTAYEQYF. V and J are TRBV10-3 and TRBJ2-7; D not resolved. The germline V gene has CDR1 ENHRY and CDR2 SYGVKD. The CDR3 contains 13 residues. The V end lost 3 bases, the J end lost 2 bases, and 8 bases lay between the germline ends.

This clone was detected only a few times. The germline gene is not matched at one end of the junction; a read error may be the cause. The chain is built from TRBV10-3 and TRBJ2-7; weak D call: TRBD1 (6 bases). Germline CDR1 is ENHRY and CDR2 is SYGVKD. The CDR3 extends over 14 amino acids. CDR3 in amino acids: CASSVQGNTYEQYF. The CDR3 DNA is TGTGCCAGCAGTGTTCAGGGGAACACCTACGAGCAGTACTTC.

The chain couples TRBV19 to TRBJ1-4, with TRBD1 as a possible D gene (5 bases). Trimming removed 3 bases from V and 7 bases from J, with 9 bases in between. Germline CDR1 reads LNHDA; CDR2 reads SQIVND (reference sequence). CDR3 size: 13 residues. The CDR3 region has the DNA TGTGCCAGTAGTATCGGGGGGTTTGAAAAACTGTTTTTT. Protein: CASSIGGFEKLFF.

CDR3 sequence reads: CASSQEPGGLGNQPQHF. The CDR3 DNA follows: TGCGCCAGCAGCCAAGAGCCAGGGGGATTGGGCAATCAGCCCCAGCATTTT. The chain is built from TRBV4-3 and TRBJ1-5; TRBD1 aligns across 7 bases. From germline, CDR1 is LGHNA and CDR2 YSLEER. CDR3 length: 17 residues. Trimming took 0 bases from V and 2 from J; bases not matched to a gene: 7.

CDR3 DNA: TGTGCCACCCAGGATATTGCTGAAGCTTTCTTT. Translated: CATQDIAEAFF. V gene TRBV7-6 combines with J gene TRBJ1-1; no clear D. V was cut by 10 bases and J by 6 bases, with 12 bases left in between. The germline V gene encodes CDR1 SGHVS and CDR2 FNYEAQ. CDR3 length equals 11 residues.

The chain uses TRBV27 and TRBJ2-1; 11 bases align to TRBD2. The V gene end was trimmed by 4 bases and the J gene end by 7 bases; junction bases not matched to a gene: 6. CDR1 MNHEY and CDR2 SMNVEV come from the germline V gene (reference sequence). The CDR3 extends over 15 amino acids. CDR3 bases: TGTGCCAGCAGTTCGACTAGCGGGACGAGGAATGAGCAGTTCTTC. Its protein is CASSSTSGTRNEQFF.

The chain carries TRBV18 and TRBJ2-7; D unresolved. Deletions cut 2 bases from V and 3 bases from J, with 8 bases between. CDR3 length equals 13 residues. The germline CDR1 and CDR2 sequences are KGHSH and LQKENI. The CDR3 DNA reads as TGTGCCAGCTCACCAGATGATAGCTACGAGCAGTACTTC. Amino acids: CASSPDDSYEQYF.

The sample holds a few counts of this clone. CDR3 protein: CASSQGLTGGSYEQYF. The CDR3 bases are TGCGCCAGCAGCCAGGGTCTAACCGGGGGGTCCTACGAGCAGTACTTC. This chain joins TRBV4-1 and TRBJ2-7; 7 positions match TRBD2. Per germline, CDR1 MGHRA and CDR2 YSYEKL. The CDR3 sequence is 16 residues long. J lost 1 base, V lost 3 bases, and 9 bases had no gene match.

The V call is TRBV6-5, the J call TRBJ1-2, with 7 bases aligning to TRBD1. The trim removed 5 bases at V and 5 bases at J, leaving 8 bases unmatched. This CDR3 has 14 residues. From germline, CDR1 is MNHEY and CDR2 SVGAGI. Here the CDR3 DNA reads TGTGCCAGCAGTCCCCGGGACAGACTATATGGCTACACCTTC. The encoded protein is CASSPRDRLYGYTF.

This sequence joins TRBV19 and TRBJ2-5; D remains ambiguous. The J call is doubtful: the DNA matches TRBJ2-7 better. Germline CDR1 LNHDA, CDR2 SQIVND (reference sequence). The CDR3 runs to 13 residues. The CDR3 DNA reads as TGTGCCAGTAGTATAGACATCTCCTACGAGCAGTACTTC. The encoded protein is CASSIDISYEQYF.

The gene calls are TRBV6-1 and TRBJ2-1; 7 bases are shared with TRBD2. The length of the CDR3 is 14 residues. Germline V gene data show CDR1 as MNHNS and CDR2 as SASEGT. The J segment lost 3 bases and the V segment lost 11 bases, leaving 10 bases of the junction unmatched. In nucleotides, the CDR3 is TGTGCCGGGGGTCTAGCGGTCGGCTACAATGAGCAGTTCTTC. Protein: CAGGLAVGYNEQFF.